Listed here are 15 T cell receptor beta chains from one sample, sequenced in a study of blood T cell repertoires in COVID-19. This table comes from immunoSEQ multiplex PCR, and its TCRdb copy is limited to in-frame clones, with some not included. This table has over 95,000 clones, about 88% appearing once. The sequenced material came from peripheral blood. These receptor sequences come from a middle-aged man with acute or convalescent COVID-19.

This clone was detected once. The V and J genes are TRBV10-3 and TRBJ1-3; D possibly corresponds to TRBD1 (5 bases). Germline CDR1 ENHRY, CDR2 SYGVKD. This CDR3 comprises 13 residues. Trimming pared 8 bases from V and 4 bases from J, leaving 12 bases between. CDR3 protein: CAISTEKGNTIYF. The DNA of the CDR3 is TGTGCCATCTCGACAGAGAAAGGAAACACCATATATTTT.

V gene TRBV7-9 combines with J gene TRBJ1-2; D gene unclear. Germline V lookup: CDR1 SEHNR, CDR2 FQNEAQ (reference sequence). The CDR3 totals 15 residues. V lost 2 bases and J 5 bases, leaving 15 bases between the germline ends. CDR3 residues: CASSLSAGFEYGYTF. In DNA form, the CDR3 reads TGTGCCAGCAGCTTATCGGCAGGTTTTGAATATGGCTACACCTTC.

CDR3 DNA sequence: TGTGCCAGCAGCTTACAGGGCATCTATAATTCACCCCTCCACTTT. This sequence encodes CASSLQGIYNSPLHF. V and J are TRBV7-2 and TRBJ1-6; D may be TRBD1 (5 bases). This CDR3 region has 15 residues. V lost 2 bases and J 3 bases, leaving 8 bases between the germline ends. Per germline, CDR1 SGHTA and CDR2 FQGNSA.

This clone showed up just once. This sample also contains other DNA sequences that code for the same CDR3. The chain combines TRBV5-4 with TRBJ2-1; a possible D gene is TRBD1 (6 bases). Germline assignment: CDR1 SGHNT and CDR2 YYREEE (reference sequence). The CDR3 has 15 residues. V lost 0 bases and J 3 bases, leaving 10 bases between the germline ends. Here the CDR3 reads CASSLDGGRYNEQFF. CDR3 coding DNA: TGTGCCAGCAGCTTGGATGGGGGCCGCTACAATGAGCAGTTCTTC.

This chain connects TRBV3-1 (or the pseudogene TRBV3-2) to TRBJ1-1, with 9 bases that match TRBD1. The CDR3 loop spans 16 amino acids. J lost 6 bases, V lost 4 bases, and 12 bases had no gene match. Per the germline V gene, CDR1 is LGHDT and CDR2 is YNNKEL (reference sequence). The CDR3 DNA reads TGTGCCAGCAGCCGGTTTACAGGGGGCGGATCGGCTGAAGCTTTCTTT. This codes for CASSRFTGGGSAEAFF.

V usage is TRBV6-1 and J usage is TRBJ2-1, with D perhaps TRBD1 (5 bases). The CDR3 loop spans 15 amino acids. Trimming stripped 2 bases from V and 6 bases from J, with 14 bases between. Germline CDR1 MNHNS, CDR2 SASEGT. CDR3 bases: TGTGCCAGCAGTGAATTTCCACAGGATGCCAATGAGCAGTTCTTC. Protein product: CASSEFPQDANEQFF.

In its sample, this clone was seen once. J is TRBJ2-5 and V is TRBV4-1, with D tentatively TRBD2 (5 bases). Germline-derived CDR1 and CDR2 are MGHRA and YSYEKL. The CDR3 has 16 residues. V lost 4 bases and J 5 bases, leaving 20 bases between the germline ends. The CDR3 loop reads CASSPSARYTGETQYF. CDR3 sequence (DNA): TGCGCCAGCAGCCCCTCCGCCCGCTACACGGGGGAGACCCAGTACTTC.

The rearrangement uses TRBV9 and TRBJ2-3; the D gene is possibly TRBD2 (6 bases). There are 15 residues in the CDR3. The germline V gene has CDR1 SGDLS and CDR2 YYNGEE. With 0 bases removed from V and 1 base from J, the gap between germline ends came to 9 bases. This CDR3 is CASSVGAGGTDTQYF. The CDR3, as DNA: TGTGCCAGCAGCGTAGGAGCGGGTGGCACAGATACGCAGTATTTT.

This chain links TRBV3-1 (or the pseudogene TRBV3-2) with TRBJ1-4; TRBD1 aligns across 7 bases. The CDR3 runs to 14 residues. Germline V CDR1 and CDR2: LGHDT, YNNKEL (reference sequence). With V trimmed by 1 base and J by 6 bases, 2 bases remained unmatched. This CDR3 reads CASSQGQGDEKLFF. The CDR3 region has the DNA TGTGCCAGCAGCCAAGGACAGGGAGATGAAAAACTGTTTTTT.

The CDR3 DNA follows: TGTGCCAGCAGTGGGAAGAGGGTAGGTGAGCAGTTCTTC. This gives the protein CASSGKRVGEQFF. The chain links TRBV7-3 to TRBJ2-1; maybe TRBD2 (5 bases). V lost 6 bases and J lost 9, with 15 bases in between. Looked up from germline, CDR1 is SGHTA and CDR2 is FQGTGA. The CDR3 totals 13 residues.

The CDR3 DNA is TGTGCCAGCAGACTCACAGGGGGCTCTGGGGCCAACGTCCTGACTTTC. It yields the protein CASRLTGGSGANVLTF. The V gene is TRBV5-6, the J gene TRBJ2-6; 8 nucleotides line up with TRBD1. Per the germline V gene, CDR1 is SGHDT and CDR2 is YYEEEE. The trim removed 5 bases at V and 0 bases at J, leaving 4 bases unmatched. The CDR3 is 16 amino acids. The full variable domain, in which reference TRBV5-6 and TRBJ2-6 provide the parts outside the CDR3, is DAGVTQSPTHLIKTRGQQVTLRCSPKSGHDTVSWYQQALGQGPQFIFQYYEEEERQRGNFPDRFSGHQFPNYSSELNVNALLLGDSALYLCASRLTGGSGANVLTFGAGSRLTVL.

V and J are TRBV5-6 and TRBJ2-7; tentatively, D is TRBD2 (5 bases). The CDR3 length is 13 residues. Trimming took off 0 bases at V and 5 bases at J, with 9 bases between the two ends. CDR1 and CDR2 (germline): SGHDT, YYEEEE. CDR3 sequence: CASSLGAGDEQYF. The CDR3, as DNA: TGTGCCAGCAGCTTGGGGGCCGGGGACGAGCAGTACTTC. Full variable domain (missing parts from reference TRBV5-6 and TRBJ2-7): DAGVTQSPTHLIKTRGQQVTLRCSPKSGHDTVSWYQQALGQGPQFIFQYYEEEERQRGNFPDRFSGHQFPNYSSELNVNALLLGDSALYLCASSLGAGDEQYFGPGTRLTVT.

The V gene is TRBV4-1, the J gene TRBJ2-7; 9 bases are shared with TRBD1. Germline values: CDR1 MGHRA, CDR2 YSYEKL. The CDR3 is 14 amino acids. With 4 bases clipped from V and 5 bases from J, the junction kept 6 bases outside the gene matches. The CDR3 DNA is TGCGCCAGCAGCCCCCGGGACAGGGTCCACGAGCAGTACTTC. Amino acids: CASSPRDRVHEQYF.

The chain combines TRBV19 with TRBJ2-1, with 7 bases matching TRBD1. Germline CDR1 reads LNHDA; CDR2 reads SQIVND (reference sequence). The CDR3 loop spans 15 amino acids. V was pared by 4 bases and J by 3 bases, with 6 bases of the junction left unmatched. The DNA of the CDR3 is TGTGCCAGTAGTAAAACAGGGGCCGACTACAATGAGCAGTTCTTC. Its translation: CASSKTGADYNEQFF.

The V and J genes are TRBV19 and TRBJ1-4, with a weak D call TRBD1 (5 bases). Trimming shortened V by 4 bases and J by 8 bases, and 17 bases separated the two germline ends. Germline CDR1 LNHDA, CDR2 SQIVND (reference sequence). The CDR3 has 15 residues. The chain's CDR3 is CASSRWTGVGEKLFF. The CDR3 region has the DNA TGTGCCAGTAGTAGATGGACGGGGGTCGGCGAAAAACTGTTTTTT. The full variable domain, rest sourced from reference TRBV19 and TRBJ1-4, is DGGITQSPKYLFRKEGQNVTLSCEQNLNHDAMYWYRQDPGQGLRLIYYSQIVNDFQKGDIAEGYSVSREKKESFPLTVTSAQKNPTAFYLCASSRWTGVGEKLFFGSGTQLSVL.